This entry lists 5 T cell receptor beta chains sequenced from one sample in a study of metastatic and nonmetastatic thyroid tumors. Thyroid surgery was preceded by no treatment in any patient. TCRdb re-clonotyped the PCR reads through MiXCR. This sample has 45,000 or so clones, with 4% to 5% found just once. What was sequenced was blood. The receptors shown here come from a female donor with papillary thyroid cancer or a benign thyroid nodule (not recorded which). Some clones in this sample may be carry-over from other donors' samples.

This clone was seen at least ten times. V is TRBV18 and J is TRBJ2-2; 10 bases match TRBD2. Germline CDR1 KGHSH, CDR2 LQKENI. Germline trimming cut 3 bases from V and 6 bases from J; bases unmatched to any gene: 7. This CDR3 is 16 amino acids long. CDR3 sequence reads: CASSPPGLALSGELFF. The CDR3 DNA sequence: TGTGCCAGCTCACCCCCGGGACTAGCGTTATCCGGGGAGCTGTTTTTT.

The V gene is TRBV6-1, the J gene TRBJ1-5; possible D gene TRBD1, 5 bases. Trimming removed 8 bases from V and 3 bases from J, with 11 bases in between. Germline lookup yields CDR1 MNHNS and CDR2 SASEGT. The CDR3 is 13 residues long. The CDR3 loop reads CASGDRDNQPQHF. The CDR3 nucleotides are TGTGCCAGCGGCGACAGAGACAATCAGCCCCAGCATTTT.

This clone appeared a few times. This chain links TRBV20-1 with TRBJ2-7; 9 bases are a match to TRBD2. V gave up 5 bases and J gave up 0 bases; unmatched junction bases: 11. This CDR3 has 16 amino acids. Germline V CDR1 and CDR2: DFQATT, SNEGSKA (reference sequence). The CDR3 reads CSASPSTSGGSYEQYF. The CDR3, as DNA: TGCAGTGCTTCACCTTCGACTAGCGGAGGCTCCTACGAGCAGTACTTC.

This chain links TRBV10-3 with TRBJ1-4; D is uncertain. In germline, CDR1 is ENHRY, CDR2 SYGVKD. Deletions cut 3 bases from V and 7 bases from J, with 9 bases between. The CDR3 covers 13 residues. The CDR3 here is CAISDPGREKLFF. As DNA, the CDR3 is TGTGCCATCAGTGACCCGGGCCGTGAAAAACTGTTTTTT.

This clone was detected ten times or more. This sequence joins TRBV4-1 and TRBJ1-1, with TRBD1 matching over 7 bases. Trimming cost V 1 base and J 10 bases; bases outside gene matches: 6. Germline V CDR1 and CDR2: MGHRA, YSYEKL. The CDR3 spans 13 residues. CDR3 amino acids: CASSQVDREGAFF. The DNA for the CDR3 is TGCGCCAGCAGCCAAGTTGACAGGGAAGGAGCTTTCTTT.